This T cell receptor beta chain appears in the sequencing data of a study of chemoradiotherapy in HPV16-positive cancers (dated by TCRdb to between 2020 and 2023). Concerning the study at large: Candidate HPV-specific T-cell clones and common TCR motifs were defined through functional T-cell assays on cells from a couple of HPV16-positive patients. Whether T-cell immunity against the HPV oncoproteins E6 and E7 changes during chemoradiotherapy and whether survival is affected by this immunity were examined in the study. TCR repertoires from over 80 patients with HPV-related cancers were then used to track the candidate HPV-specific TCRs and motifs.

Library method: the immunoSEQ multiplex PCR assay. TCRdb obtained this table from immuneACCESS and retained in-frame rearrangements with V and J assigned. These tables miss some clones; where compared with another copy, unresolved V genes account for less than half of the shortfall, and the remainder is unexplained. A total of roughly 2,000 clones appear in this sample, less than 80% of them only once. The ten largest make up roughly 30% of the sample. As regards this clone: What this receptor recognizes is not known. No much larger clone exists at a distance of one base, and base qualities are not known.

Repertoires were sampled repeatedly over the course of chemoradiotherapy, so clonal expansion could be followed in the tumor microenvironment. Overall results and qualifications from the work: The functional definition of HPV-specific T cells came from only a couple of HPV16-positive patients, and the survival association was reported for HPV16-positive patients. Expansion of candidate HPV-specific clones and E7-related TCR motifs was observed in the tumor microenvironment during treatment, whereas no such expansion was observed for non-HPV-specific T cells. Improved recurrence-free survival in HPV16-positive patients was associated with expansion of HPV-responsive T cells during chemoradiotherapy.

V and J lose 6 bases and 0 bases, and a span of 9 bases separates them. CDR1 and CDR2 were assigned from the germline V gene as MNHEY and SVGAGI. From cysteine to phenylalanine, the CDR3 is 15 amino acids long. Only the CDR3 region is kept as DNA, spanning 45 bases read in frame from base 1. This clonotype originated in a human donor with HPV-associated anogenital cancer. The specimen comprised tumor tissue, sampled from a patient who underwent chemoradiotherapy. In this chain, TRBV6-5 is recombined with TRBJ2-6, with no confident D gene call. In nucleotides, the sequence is TGTGCCAGCAGCCACCGTAGCTCTGGGGCCAACGTCCTGACTTTC. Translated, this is CASSHRSSGANVLTF.